These T cell receptor beta chains were read from a single sample in a study of PD-1 blockade in mismatch repair-deficient tumors. Measured with immunoSEQ multiplex PCR; TCRdb has only the in-frame clones, and not every one. The sample gives roughly 10,000 clones, 86% of which show up once; approximately 20% is in the top ten. Their cognate antigens are unknown. The sequencing used cells cultured in vitro, collected from a patient treated with pembrolizumab. These receptors all come from an adult with mismatch repair-deficient cancer. Both conserved end residues are part of each CDR3. The D gene is left open where the match is weak. Some rows have no size entry. The others give once, few or many, or a class for an expanded clone.

>TRBJ2-1|NA|TRBV7-3|TRBD2
CASRSGLAGENEQFF
TGTGCCAGCAGGTCGGGACTAGCGGGAGAGAATGAGCAGTTCTTC
>TRBJ2-2|NA|TRBV30|NA
CAWLGGRGVGELFF
TGTGCCTGGCTCGGAGGCAGGGGAGTTGGGGAGCTGTTTTTT
>TRBJ2-2|NA|TRBV10-2|TRBD2
CASSDFGRLNTGELFF
TGCGCCAGCAGTGATTTCGGGAGGCTGAACACCGGGGAGCTGTTTTTT
>TRBJ2-5|few|TRBV27|TRBD2
CASTPLAGGAGETQYF
TGTGCCAGCACCCCCCTAGCGGGTGGGGCAGGCGAGACCCAGTACTTC
>TRBJ2-3|NA|TRBV25-1|NA
CASAKGADTQYF
TGTGCCAGCGCTAAAGGCGCAGATACGCAGTATTTT
>TRBJ1-6|NA|TRBV7-3|NA
CASSLTGTSPLHF
TGTGCCAGCAGCTTAACGGGGACCTCACCCCTCCACTTT
>TRBJ2-3|NA|TRBV27|TRBD2
CATIAGVGDTQYF
TGTGCCACCATAGCGGGGGTGGGAGATACGCAGTATTTT
>TRBJ2-1|NA|TRBV4-1|TRBD2
CASSQDLRGRGDNEQFF
TGCGCCAGCAGCCAAGATCTTCGCGGGAGGGGCGACAATGAGCAGTTCTTC
>TRBJ2-3|NA|TRBV7-9|TRBD1
CASSLGTGDTDTQYF
TGTGCCAGCAGCTTAGGGACAGGGGATACAGATACGCAGTATTTT
>TRBJ1-2|NA|TRBV5-4|NA
CASSHVSAGMGGYTF
TGTGCCAGCAGCCATGTTTCGGCAGGGATGGGTGGCTACACCTTC
>TRBJ1-2|NA|TRBV9|NA
CASSAESLTGAGYTF
TGTGCCAGCAGCGCAGAGAGCCTCACGGGGGCCGGCTACACCTTC
>TRBJ1-2|NA|TRBV5-4|TRBD1
CASSFSRGTGYTF
TGTGCCAGCAGCTTTTCCAGGGGGACTGGCTACACCTTC
>TRBJ2-1|NA|TRBV6-5|TRBD2
CASSYSSGRATREQFF
TGTGCCAGCAGTTACTCGAGCGGGAGGGCCACAAGGGAGCAGTTCTTC
>TRBJ1-5|NA|TRBV28|NA
CASSTGYQPQHF
TGTGCCAGCAGTACAGGGTATCAGCCCCAGCATTTT
>TRBJ1-2|NA|TRBV19|NA
CASSKFDAPGYTF
TGTGCCAGTAGTAAATTTGACGCCCCGGGCTACACCTTC
>TRBJ1-4|few|TRBV9|NA
CASSPHGNEKLFF
TGTGCCAGCAGCCCCCACGGTAATGAAAAACTGTTTTTT
>TRBJ2-7|NA|TRBV5-1|TRBD2
CASTPTSGSNEQYF
TGCGCCAGCACCCCGACTAGCGGGAGTAATGAGCAGTACTTC
>TRBJ2-3|NA|TRBV2|NA
CGGRGGLSTDTQYF
TGTGGGGGAAGAGGGGGACTTAGCACAGATACGCAGTATTTT
>TRBJ2-1|NA|TRBV7-9|NA
CASSPDYNEQFF
TGTGCCAGCAGCCCCGATTACAATGAGCAGTTCTTC